Following are 11 T cell receptor beta chains from one sample sequenced in a study of blood T cells in healthy people across ages. The second PCR ran roughly 6 to 12 cycles with a sample-barcoded 5' primer and J-beta primers. MiXCR was run by TCRdb on the 5' RACE reads, yielding one entry per CDR3 protein. The sample shows almost 1 million distinct CDR3 sequences, roughly half of them seen only once. Source material: blood. These receptors originate from an older woman in good health.

V is TRBV12-3 or TRBV12-4 and J is TRBJ1-1, with a weak D call TRBD1 (6 bases). The CDR3 covers 16 residues. The V end was cut by 6 bases, the J end by 0 bases, with 17 bases between. In DNA, the CDR3 is TGTGCCAGCAGGCCCGACCGGGGGGCGATGAACACTGAAGCTTTCTTT. Protein: CASRPDRGAMNTEAFF.

The rearrangement links TRBV11-2 to TRBJ2-2; D may be TRBD1 (5 bases). The CDR3 spans 15 residues. V lost 7 bases to trimming and J lost 0 bases, with 12 bases between them. The germline V gene encodes CDR1 SGHAT and CDR2 FQNNGV. CDR3 DNA: TGTGCCAGCAACGTGGACAACACGAACACCGGGGAGCTGTTTTTT. Encoded protein: CASNVDNTNTGELFF.

The chain links TRBV29-1 to TRBJ2-7; 11 nucleotides align to TRBD1. The V segment lost 4 bases and the J segment 6 bases; nucleotides outside the gene matches: 8. The CDR3 length is 14 residues. Per germline, CDR1 SQVTM and CDR2 ANQGSEA. CDR3 in DNA: TGCAGCGTTGCCACCGGGACAGGGGGTTTCGAGCAGTACTTC. It translates to CSVATGTGGFEQYF.

The J gene is TRBJ2-1, the V gene TRBV12-3 or TRBV12-4, with 7 bases matching TRBD2. With V trimmed by 4 bases and J by 8 bases, 14 bases remained unmatched. CDR3 length equals 16 residues. Here the CDR3 DNA reads TGTGCCAGCAGTTACGAAAAGCGGGGTCAGGGCCATGAGCAGTTCTTC. Encoded protein: CASSYEKRGQGHEQFF.

The genes are TRBV6-2 or TRBV6-3 and TRBJ2-5; TRBD1 is a possible D gene (5 bases). The V and J ends lost 5 bases and 0 bases respectively, with 10 bases between them. CDR1 is MNHEY and CDR2 is SVGEGT in the germline V gene. This CDR3 contains 14 residues. Written as DNA, the CDR3 is TGTGCCAGCAGTACCCCGGACAACCAAGAGACCCAGTACTTC. This codes for CASSTPDNQETQYF.

This sequence joins TRBV20-1 and TRBJ1-5, with TRBD1 as a possible D gene (5 bases). The CDR3 runs to 15 residues. Trimming removed 6 bases from V and 5 bases from J, with 20 bases in between. In germline, CDR1 is DFQATT, CDR2 SNEGSKA (reference sequence). The CDR3 bases are TGCAGTGCCACGCCCCGCGGGGGGAGGTATCAGCCCCAGCATTTT. It yields the protein CSATPRGGRYQPQHF.

This clonotype has more than one count but fewer than ten. This chain connects TRBV20-1 to TRBJ2-1; 7 bases line up with TRBD2. The germline CDR1 and CDR2 sequences are DFQATT and SNEGSKA (reference sequence). The J segment lost 7 bases and the V segment lost 5 bases, leaving 14 bases of the junction unmatched. The CDR3 contains 15 residues. CDR3 sequence (DNA): TGCAGTGCTCTACATAGCGGACGCGGGAGTAATGAGCAGTTCTTC. Translating gives CSALHSGRGSNEQFF.

The V gene is TRBV29-1, the J gene TRBJ2-5; D ambiguous. Trimming cost V 2 bases and J 2 bases, with 6 bases left between them. The CDR3 has 12 amino acids. Germline V lookup: CDR1 SQVTM, CDR2 ANQGSEA. This chain's CDR3 is CSVEFRQETQYF. The CDR3 nucleotides are TGCAGCGTTGAATTTAGGCAAGAGACCCAGTACTTC.

The chain is built from TRBV27 and TRBJ2-7; D remains unclear. The germline gives CDR1 MNHEY, CDR2 SMNVEV (reference sequence). Trimming pared 7 bases from V and 3 bases from J, leaving 13 bases between. CDR3 length: 13 amino acids. The CDR3 reads CASKGGIYYEQYF. The DNA for the CDR3 is TGTGCCAGCAAAGGTGGGATCTACTACGAGCAGTACTTC.

This clonotype has a handful of counts. The genes are TRBV12-3 or TRBV12-4 and TRBJ2-5; no reliable D call. Trimming stripped 3 bases from V and 5 bases from J, with 7 bases between. This CDR3 contains 12 residues. This CDR3 is CASSFLTETQYF. CDR3 sequence (DNA): TGTGCCAGCAGTTTTCTAACGGAGACCCAGTACTTC.

The gene calls are TRBV11-2 and TRBJ2-4, with TRBD2 matching over 14 bases. In germline, CDR1 is SGHAT, CDR2 FQNNGV. V shed 2 bases and J 13 bases; nucleotides not matched to a gene: 19. CDR3 length: 19 amino acids. The CDR3 protein is CASSLRTAKTSGRATTQYF. CDR3 sequence (DNA): TGTGCCAGCAGCTTACGGACAGCTAAGACTAGCGGGAGGGCTACGACGCAGTACTTC.